These 20 T cell receptor beta chains originate from one sample sequenced in a study of T cells in Graves' hyperthyroidism and ophthalmopathy. Amplification targeted TCR beta CDR3 regions from RNA transcripts. Primed by the HTBI set, a first-round RT-PCR was run on the TCR CDR3. MiXCR, run by TCRdb on the multiplex PCR reads, gives a single entry per CDR3 protein. The table lists some 270,000 distinct CDR3 sequences, 13% of them singletons. The sample comprised blood. The source of these receptors is a woman younger than 45 with Graves' hyperthyroidism that later progressed to Graves' ophthalmopathy.

V gene TRBV11-2 combines with J gene TRBJ1-3; D is unresolved. Germline CDR1 SGHAT, CDR2 FQNNGV. V lost 1 base, J lost 0 bases, and 13 bases lay in between. The CDR3 runs 17 residues. This chain's CDR3 is CASSLVAAANSGNTIYF. The DNA of the CDR3 is TGTGCCAGCAGCTTAGTGGCAGCCGCCAACTCTGGAAACACCATATATTTT.

This clonotype has at least ten counts. V is TRBV30 and J is TRBJ2-2; 8 positions agree with TRBD1. Germline CDR1 is GTSNPN and CDR2 is SVGIG (reference sequence). This CDR3 contains 13 residues. Germline trimming cut 3 bases from V and 5 bases from J; bases unmatched to any gene: 2. CDR3 DNA: TGTGCCTGGAGCAGGGGGCGAACCGGGGAGCTGTTTTTT. Its translation is CAWSRGRTGELFF.

This clonotype occurred many times. This sequence joins TRBV12-3 or TRBV12-4 and TRBJ2-7; D is undetermined. The CDR3 is 15 amino acids. The V and J ends lost 3 bases and 2 bases respectively, with 14 bases between them. The CDR3 spells CASSLIQARAYEQYF. The DNA of the CDR3 is TGTGCCAGCAGTTTGATCCAGGCCCGGGCCTACGAGCAGTACTTC.

This clonotype was detected ten times or more. This chain connects TRBV28 to TRBJ2-5, with D perhaps matching TRBD2 (6 bases). This CDR3 is 16 amino acids long. The V and J ends lost 7 bases and 5 bases respectively, with 23 bases between them. The germline V gene encodes CDR1 MDHEN and CDR2 SYDVKM. CDR3 nucleotide sequence: TGTGCCAGCAATTCCCAACGGGACTCGCCTAGGGAGACCCAGTACTTC. Protein sequence: CASNSQRDSPRETQYF.

Comment on this clonotype: It may be a read error: a sequence one base away is much more abundant. V usage is TRBV7-2 and J usage is TRBJ2-1; the match to TRBD2 covers 11 bases. This CDR3 is 14 amino acids long. Trimming took 4 bases from V and 8 from J; bases not matched to a gene: 4. Germline CDR1 SGHTA, CDR2 FQGNSA. The CDR3 DNA follows: TGTGCCAGCAGCTATGGGACTAGCGGCTATGAGCAGTTCTTC. As protein: CASSYGTSGYEQFF.

This chain connects TRBV6-1 to TRBJ2-2; 8 bases are shared with TRBD2. Germline CDR1 is MNHNS and CDR2 is SASEGT. Trimming cost V 8 bases and J 7 bases; bases outside gene matches: 12. This CDR3 is built from 15 residues. CDR3: CASRTPGREGGELFF. The CDR3 DNA is TGTGCCAGCCGAACCCCCGGGAGGGAGGGCGGGGAGCTGTTTTTT.

The table lists this clonotype with many counts. The J gene is TRBJ2-1, the V gene TRBV18; D is perhaps TRBD1 or TRBD2 (6 bases each). V lost 4 bases, J lost 9 bases, and 19 bases lay in between. The CDR3 consists of 15 residues. CDR1 and CDR2 from the germline V gene are KGHSH and LQKENI. CDR3 sequence reads: CASSRTIGGGGEQFF. Written as DNA, the CDR3 is TGTGCCAGCTCACGGACGATCGGGGGCGGTGGTGAGCAGTTCTTC.

This clonotype has ten or more counts. The chain uses TRBV7-9 and TRBJ1-1, with D possibly being TRBD1 (5 bases). Germline lookup yields CDR1 SEHNR and CDR2 FQNEAQ (reference sequence). The CDR3 consists of 14 residues. With 5 bases removed from V and 5 bases from J, the gap between germline ends came to 15 bases. This CDR3 is CASSHGTGRTEAFF. In nucleotides, the CDR3 is TGTGCCAGCAGCCACGGAACGGGGCGGACTGAAGCTTTCTTT.

The sample holds many counts of this clonotype. J is TRBJ2-1 and V is TRBV6-2 or TRBV6-3, with D perhaps matching TRBD1 or TRBD2 (6 bases each). The CDR3 runs to 16 residues. The V gene's germline CDR1 is MNHEY and CDR2 SVGEGT. V was clipped by 0 bases and J by 8 bases, with 17 bases between them. The DNA of the CDR3 is TGTGCCAGCAGTTACTCGATAGGGACCGGGGGCGATGAGCAGTTCTTC. Amino acids: CASSYSIGTGGDEQFF.

This clonotype was seen at least ten times. The chain recombines TRBV25-1 with TRBJ1-1; no definite D call. The CDR3 totals 16 residues. V gave up 0 bases and J gave up 6 bases, with 17 bases separating them. Germline lookup yields CDR1 MGHDK and CDR2 SYGVNS. The CDR3 coding sequence is TGTGCCAGCAGTGAATATTCCTCGCGTTCCAGCTCTGAAGCTTTCTTT. Protein product: CASSEYSSRSSSEAFF.

This clonotype occurred many times. The V call is TRBV27, the J call TRBJ2-1, with TRBD1 matching 11 bases. Germline CDR1 is MNHEY and CDR2 is SMNVEV (reference sequence). This CDR3 is built from 15 residues. V lost 5 bases and J lost 3; bases outside the gene matches: 3. Here the CDR3 DNA reads TGTGCCAGCAGTCCCGGGACAGGGGGCTACAATGAGCAGTTCTTC. This gives the protein CASSPGTGGYNEQFF.

The table lists this clonotype with a count of one. The CDR3 DNA follows: TGTGCCAGCAGTGGAGGACTAGCGGGAGTTAGTGAGCAGTTCTTC. Its translation is CASSGGLAGVSEQFF. V gene TRBV2 combines with J gene TRBJ2-1; TRBD2 aligns across 13 bases. The CDR3 spans 15 residues. The germline V gene encodes CDR1 SNHLY and CDR2 FYNNEI. The J segment lost 9 bases and the V segment lost 4 bases, leaving 6 bases of the junction unmatched.

The V gene is TRBV6-1, the J gene TRBJ2-5, with D possibly called TRBD1 or TRBD2 (5 bases each). The length of the CDR3 is 14 residues. Germline V CDR1 and CDR2: MNHNS, SASEGT. Trimming pared 7 bases from V and 7 bases from J, leaving 19 bases between. The CDR3 DNA reads TGTGCCAGCAAGGAGTGGGACCCTGATGGGACCCAGTACTTC. Its protein product is CASKEWDPDGTQYF.

This clonotype has at least ten counts. The rearrangement joins TRBV2 to TRBJ1-1, with no clear D. Germline lookup yields CDR1 SNHLY and CDR2 FYNNEI. This CDR3 comprises 14 residues. V lost 1 base to trimming and J lost 3 bases, with 9 bases between them. CDR3 DNA: TGTGCCAGCAGTGAAGAGGCCACGGACACTGAAGCTTTCTTT. It specifies CASSEEATDTEAFF. Full variable domain (rest looked up from reference TRBV2 and TRBJ1-1): EPEVTQTPSHQVTQMGQEVILRCVPISNHLYFYWYRQILGQKVEFLVSFYNNEISEKSEIFDDQFSVERPDGSNFTLKIRSTKLEDSAMYFCASSEEATDTEAFFGQGTRLTVV.

This clonotype was counted a few times. This chain connects TRBV2 to TRBJ1-6; D gene unclear. Between the trimmed V and J ends, which lost 4 bases and 6 bases, there was a span of 10 bases. The CDR3 length is 14 residues. CDR1 SNHLY and CDR2 FYNNEI come from the germline V gene. CDR3 nucleotide sequence: TGTGCCAGCAGTGGCTCCCAGATTAATTCACCCCTCCACTTT. Encoded protein: CASSGSQINSPLHF.

At least ten counts were recorded for this clonotype. The rearrangement links TRBV5-4 to TRBJ2-1; D is undetermined. CDR1 and CDR2 (germline): SGHNT, YYREEE (reference sequence). V was trimmed by 0 bases and J by 0 bases, leaving 4 bases between them. The CDR3 contains 14 residues. CDR3 in DNA: TGTGCCAGCAGCTTGGGGGACTCCTACAATGAGCAGTTCTTC. Translated, it gives CASSLGDSYNEQFF.

This clonotype has ten or more counts. This sequence joins TRBV19 and TRBJ1-2; tentative D call: TRBD1 (6 bases). This CDR3 region has 15 residues. Germline V gene sequence: CDR1 LNHDA, CDR2 SQIVND (reference sequence). V lost 6 bases and J lost 3, with 17 bases in between. CDR3 amino acids: CASSPWGHTDYGYTF. DNA for the CDR3: TGTGCCAGTAGCCCCTGGGGACACACTGACTATGGCTACACCTTC.

This clonotype was seen more than once but under ten times. V gene TRBV5-8 combines with J gene TRBJ1-2, with 9 nucleotides matching TRBD1. Germline assignment: CDR1 SGHTS and CDR2 YDEGEE. V gave up 2 bases and J gave up 8 bases; unmatched junction bases: 7. The CDR3 loop spans 14 amino acids. CDR3 coding DNA: TGTGCCAGCAGCTTCGGGACAGGGCTCGACGGCTACACCTTC. This sequence encodes CASSFGTGLDGYTF.

CDR3 coding DNA: TGTGCCAGCAGCTTGTACCTAGCGGGAGCCTCAGATACGCAGTATTTT. Amino acid sequence: CASSLYLAGASDTQYF. The chain carries TRBV11-2 and TRBJ2-3; 10 nucleotides align to TRBD2. The CDR3 is 16 residues long. CDR1 is SGHAT and CDR2 is FQNNGV in the germline V gene. V shed 3 bases, J shed 4 bases, and the junction held 7 bases outside the gene matches.

V is TRBV19 and J is TRBJ1-3; possibly TRBD1 for D (6 bases). The CDR3 runs to 16 residues. V was trimmed by 7 bases and J by 3 bases, leaving 19 bases between them. The V gene's germline CDR1 is LNHDA and CDR2 SQIVND (reference sequence). The CDR3, as DNA: TGTGCCAGTACCACCGGAGGGGGAGCGCTTGGAAACACCATATATTTT. It is translated as CASTTGGGALGNTIYF.